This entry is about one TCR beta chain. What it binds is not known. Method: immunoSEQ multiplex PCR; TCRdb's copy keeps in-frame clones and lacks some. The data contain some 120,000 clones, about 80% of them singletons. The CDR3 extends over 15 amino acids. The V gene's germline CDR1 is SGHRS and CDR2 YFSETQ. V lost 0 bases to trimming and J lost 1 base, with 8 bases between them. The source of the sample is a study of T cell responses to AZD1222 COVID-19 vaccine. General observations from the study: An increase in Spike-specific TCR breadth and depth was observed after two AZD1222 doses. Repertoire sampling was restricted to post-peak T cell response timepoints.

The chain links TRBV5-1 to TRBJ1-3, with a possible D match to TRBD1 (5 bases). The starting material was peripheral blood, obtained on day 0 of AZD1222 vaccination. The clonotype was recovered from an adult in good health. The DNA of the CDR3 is TGCGCCAGCAGCTTGGATGGGGGATCTGGAAACACCATATATTTT. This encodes CASSLDGGSGNTIYF.